This T cell receptor beta chain comes out of a study of PD-1 blockade in classical Hodgkin lymphoma (dated by TCRdb to about 2020). Background on the whole study: Nivolumab dosing was 3 mg/kg intravenously every 2 weeks, continuing until either disease progression or unacceptable toxicity. The study used TCR beta sequencing and CyTOF to define a peripheral blood immune signature of response to PD-1 blockade in classical Hodgkin lymphoma. What the study reported, not specific to this receptor: Newly diagnosed patients were reported to have lower baseline TCR diversity than healthy donors, and relapsed/refractory patients were reported to have lower baseline TCR diversity still. CD4+ but not CD8+ TCR diversity rose significantly by C4D1 (p=0.0027 vs p=0.16), most apparent in complete responders (p=0.02). Among trial patients, those achieving complete response had baseline diversity similar to that of newly diagnosed patients, while diversity was significantly lower in partial responders and progressors. The study was limited to a single clinical trial cohort, and causes of repertoire differences, possibly disease activity or prior therapy, remained undefined. Diversity was lower in patients who began nivolumab less than 1 year after ASCT, so these patients were left out of later analyses to avoid confounding by immune reconstitution.

The Qiagen DNeasy kit was used to extract genomic DNA from unsorted PBMCs and from the negatively selected CD4+ and CD8+ fractions. Amplification of TCR beta CDR3 regions was done by immunoSEQ multiplex PCR with primers that anneal to V and J segments. A synthetic immune receptor repertoire was used to minimize amplification bias, and any remaining bias was removed computationally after sequencing. The authors processed their data as follows. Repertoire diversity was quantified as the Shannon entropy index using custom Python scripts. The unsorted, CD4+ and CD8+ repertoires were each analyzed separately, with the exception of combined analyses, where CD4+ and CD8+ sequences were merged in silico. A clone counted as expanded when the clone's frequency after treatment rose at least 2-fold relative to C1D1, and clones undetected at baseline were given a pseudocount of 0.5. Singleton clones were defined as clones with 0 or 1 copy at C1D1, and non-singleton clones were defined as clones with 2 or more copies. Clones expanded in unsorted samples were labelled as CD4+, CD8+ or unknown by matching protein sequences in sorted samples from the same patient. Wilcoxon tests on paired samples were used to test changes in diversity from C1D1 to C4D1. The table comes from immuneACCESS by way of TCRdb, which keeps in-frame sequences with V and J called. Part of the clones is missing from these tables; in studies checked, under half for an unresolved V gene and the rest for unknown reasons. V, J and clone size reflect that table, while D and trimming were determined from the DNA. This sample comprises approximately 26,000 clones, approximately 66% of them detected only once. The top ten clonotypes cover roughly 24% of the sample.

Reading the label with the study, this specimen's time point is: cycle 2 day 1 (C2D1) of nivolumab. All trial patients had relapsed after autologous stem cell transplantation, with cohorts A, B and C differing in prior brentuximab vedotin exposure. The trial cohort included 55 to 60 patients with relapsed/refractory classical Hodgkin lymphoma, and each patient had a best overall response of complete response, partial response or progressive disease. Single-agent nivolumab was administered to trial patients in the multi-cohort phase II CheckMate 205 trial. An independent review committee assessed best overall response using the 2007 International Working Group response criteria. Trial PBMCs were collected just before the start of nivolumab (C1D1) and during therapy at cycle 2 day 1 and cycle 4 day 1. Peripheral blood was collected in 8 mL Vacutainer Cell Preparation Tubes, from which PBMCs were isolated by centrifugation and then cryopreserved.

In this sample, this clone turned up a few times. Its antigen has not been determined. Base-call qualities are not available, and no considerably larger clone is one nucleotide away. The germline V gene yields ENHRY for CDR1 and SYGVKD for CDR2. The CDR3 has 13 amino acids, counting the end cysteine and valine. Solely the CDR3 DNA is kept, with 39 bases framed from the first base. V is shortened by 6 bases, J by 6 bases, and the region joining them spans 15 bases. The sequencing here drew on peripheral blood mononuclear cells (PBMCs), taken before the second cycle of nivolumab. Recombination joined TRBV10-3 with TRBJ2-7; a weak D assignment points to TRBD1 (6 bases agree). This receptor was identified in a human donor with classical Hodgkin lymphoma. The CDR3 protein: CAISYGQFSEQYV. The sequence in DNA is TGTGCCATCAGCTATGGACAGTTCTCCGAGCAGTACGTC.